This TCR beta chain is from a study of blood T cell repertoires in COVID-19. Study overall: In each case, the material was cDNA or gDNA derived from T cells, B-cell-depleted T cells, or PBMCs.

Germline CDR1 and CDR2: KGHDR and SFDVKD. Trimming removed 4 bases from V and 1 base from J; junction bases left unmatched: 5. CDR3 length: 16 amino acids. The table came from immunoSEQ multiplex PCR; TCRdb's copy has only in-frame clones and leaves some out. The sample lists roughly 310,000 clones; roughly 90% were seen once. The clonotype comes from a woman aged 45-59 years with active or convalescent COVID-19. This rearrangement joins TRBV24-1 to TRBJ2-3; 9 bases fit TRBD2. Sequenced sample: peripheral blood. Written as DNA, the CDR3 is TGTGCCACCAGTGACTCCCCTAGCGGGGGCACAGATACGCAGTATTTT. This sequence encodes CATSDSPSGGTDTQYF.